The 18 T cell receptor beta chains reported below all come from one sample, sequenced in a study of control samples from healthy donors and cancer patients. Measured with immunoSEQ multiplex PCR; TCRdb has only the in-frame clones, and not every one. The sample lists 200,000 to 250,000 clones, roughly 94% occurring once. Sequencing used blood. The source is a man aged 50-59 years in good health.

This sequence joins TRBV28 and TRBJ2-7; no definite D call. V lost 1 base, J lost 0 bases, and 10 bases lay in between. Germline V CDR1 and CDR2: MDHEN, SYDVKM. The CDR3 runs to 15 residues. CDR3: CASSLSSRSSYEQYV. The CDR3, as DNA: TGTGCCAGCAGTTTATCGAGTAGGAGCTCCTACGAGCAGTACGTC.

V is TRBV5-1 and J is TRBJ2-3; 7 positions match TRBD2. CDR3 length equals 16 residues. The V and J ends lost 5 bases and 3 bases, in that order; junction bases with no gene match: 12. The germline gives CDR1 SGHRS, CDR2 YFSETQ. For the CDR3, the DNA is TGCGCCAGCAGGCCCGGGACTACCTTTGGGACAGATACGCAGTATTTT. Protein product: CASRPGTTFGTDTQYF.

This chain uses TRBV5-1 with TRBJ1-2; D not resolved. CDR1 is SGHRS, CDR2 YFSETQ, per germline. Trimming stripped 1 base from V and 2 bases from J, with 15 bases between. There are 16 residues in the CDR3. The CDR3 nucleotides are TGCGCCAGCAGCTTGTCCGCGACACAAGCCAACTATGGCTACACCTTC. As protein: CASSLSATQANYGYTF.

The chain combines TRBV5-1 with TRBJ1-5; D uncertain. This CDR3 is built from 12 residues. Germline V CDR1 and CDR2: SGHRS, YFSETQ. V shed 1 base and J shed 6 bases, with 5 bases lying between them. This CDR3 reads CASSLSGQPQHF. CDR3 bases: TGCGCCAGCAGCTTGTCGGGTCAGCCCCAGCATTTT.

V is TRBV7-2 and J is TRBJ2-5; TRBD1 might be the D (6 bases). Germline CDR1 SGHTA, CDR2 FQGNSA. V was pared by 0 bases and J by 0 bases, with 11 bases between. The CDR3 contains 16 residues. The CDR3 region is CASSLAGQGYQETQYF. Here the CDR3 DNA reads TGTGCCAGCAGCTTAGCGGGGCAGGGGTACCAAGAGACCCAGTACTTC.

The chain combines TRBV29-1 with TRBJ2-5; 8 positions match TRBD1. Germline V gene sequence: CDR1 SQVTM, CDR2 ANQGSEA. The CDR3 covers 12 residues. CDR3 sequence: CSLAGGSETQYF. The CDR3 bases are TGCAGTCTTGCAGGGGGCAGCGAGACCCAGTACTTC.

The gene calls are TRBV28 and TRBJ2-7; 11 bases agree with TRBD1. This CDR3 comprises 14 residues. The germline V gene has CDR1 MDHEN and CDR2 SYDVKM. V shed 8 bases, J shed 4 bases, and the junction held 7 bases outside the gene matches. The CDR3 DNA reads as TGTGCCAGCTGCGGGGGGACAGGGGGATACGAGCAGTACTTC. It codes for CASCGGTGGYEQYF.

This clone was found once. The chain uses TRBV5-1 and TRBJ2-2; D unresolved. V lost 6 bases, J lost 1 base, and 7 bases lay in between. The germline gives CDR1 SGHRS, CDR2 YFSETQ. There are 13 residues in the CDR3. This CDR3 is CASNPGNTGELFF. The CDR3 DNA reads TGCGCCAGCAACCCGGGGAACACCGGGGAGCTGTTTTTT.

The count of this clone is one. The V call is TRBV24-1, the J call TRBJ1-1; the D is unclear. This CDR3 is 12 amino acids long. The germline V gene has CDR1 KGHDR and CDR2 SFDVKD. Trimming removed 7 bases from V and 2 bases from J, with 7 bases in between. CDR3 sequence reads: CATRGSNTEAFF. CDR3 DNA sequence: TGTGCCACCAGGGGCAGTAACACTGAAGCTTTCTTT.

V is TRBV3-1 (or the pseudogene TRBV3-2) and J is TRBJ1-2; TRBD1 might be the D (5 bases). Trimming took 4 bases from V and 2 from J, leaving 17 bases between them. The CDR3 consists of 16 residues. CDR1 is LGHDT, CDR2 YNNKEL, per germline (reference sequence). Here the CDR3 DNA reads TGTGCCAGCAGCCCTCGTGGGGGGACCTCCAACTATGGCTACACCTTC. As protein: CASSPRGGTSNYGYTF.

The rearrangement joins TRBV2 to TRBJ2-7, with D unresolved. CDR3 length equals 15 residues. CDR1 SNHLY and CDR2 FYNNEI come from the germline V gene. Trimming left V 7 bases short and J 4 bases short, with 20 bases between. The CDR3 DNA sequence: TGTGCCAGCACCCAGGCGGATCTCTCTTCGTACGAGCAGTACGTC. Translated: CASTQADLSSYEQYV.

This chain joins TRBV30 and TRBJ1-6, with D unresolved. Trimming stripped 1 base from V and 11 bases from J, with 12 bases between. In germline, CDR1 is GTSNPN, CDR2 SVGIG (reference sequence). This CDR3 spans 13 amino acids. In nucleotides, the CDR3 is TGTGCCTGGAGTGAGGGTTCCTCGACACCCCTCCACTTT. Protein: CAWSEGSSTPLHF. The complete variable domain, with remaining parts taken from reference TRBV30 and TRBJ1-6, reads SQTIHQWPATLVQPVGSPLSLECTVEGTSNPNLYWYRQAAGRGLQLLFYSVGIGQISSEVPQNLSASRPQDRQFILSSKKLLLSDSGFYLCAWSEGSSTPLHFGNGTRLTVT.

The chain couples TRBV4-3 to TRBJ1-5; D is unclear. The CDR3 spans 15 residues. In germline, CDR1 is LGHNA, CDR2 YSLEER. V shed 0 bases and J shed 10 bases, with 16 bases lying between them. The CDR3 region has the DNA TGCGCCAGCAGCCAAGACCAAGACGGCTACCGCCCCCAGCATTTT. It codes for CASSQDQDGYRPQHF.

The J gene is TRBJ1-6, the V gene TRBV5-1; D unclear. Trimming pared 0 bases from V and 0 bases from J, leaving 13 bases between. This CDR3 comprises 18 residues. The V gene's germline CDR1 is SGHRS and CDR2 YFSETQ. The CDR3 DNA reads TGCGCCAGCAGCTTGGTTGTTACGGGGAGCTCCTATAATTCACCCCTCCACTTT. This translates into CASSLVVTGSSYNSPLHF. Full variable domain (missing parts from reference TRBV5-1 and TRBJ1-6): KAGVTQTPRYLIKTRGQQVTLSCSPISGHRSVSWYQQTPGQGLQFLFEYFSETQRNKGNFPGRFSGRQFSNSRSEMNVSTLELGDSALYLCASSLVVTGSSYNSPLHFGNGTRLTVT.

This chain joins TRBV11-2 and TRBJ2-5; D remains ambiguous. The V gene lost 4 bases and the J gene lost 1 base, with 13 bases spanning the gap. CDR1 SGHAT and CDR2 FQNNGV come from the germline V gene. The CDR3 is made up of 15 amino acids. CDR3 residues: CASSSGTYSQETQYF. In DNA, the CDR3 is TGTGCCAGCAGCTCGGGCACTTACTCCCAAGAGACCCAGTACTTC.

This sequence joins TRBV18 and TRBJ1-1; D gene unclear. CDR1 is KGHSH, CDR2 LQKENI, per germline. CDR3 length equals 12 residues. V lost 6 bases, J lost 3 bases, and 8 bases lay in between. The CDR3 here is CASSLGDTEAFF. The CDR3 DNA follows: TGTGCCAGCTCCCTCGGGGACACTGAAGCTTTCTTT.

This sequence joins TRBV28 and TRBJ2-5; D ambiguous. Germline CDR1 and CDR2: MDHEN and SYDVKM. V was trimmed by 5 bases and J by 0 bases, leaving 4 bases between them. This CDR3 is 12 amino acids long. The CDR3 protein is CASSGNQETQYF. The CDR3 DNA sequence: TGTGCCAGCAGTGGAAACCAAGAGACCCAGTACTTC.

The chain's CDR3 is CASSYRPGDSPLHF. In DNA, the CDR3 is TGTGCCAGCAGTTACAGGCCGGGGGATTCACCCCTCCACTTT. The chain couples TRBV6-5 to TRBJ1-6; D is possibly TRBD1 (5 bases). CDR3 length: 14 residues. Germline assignment: CDR1 MNHEY and CDR2 SVGAGI. Between the trimmed V and J ends, which lost 2 bases and 8 bases, there was a span of 10 bases.